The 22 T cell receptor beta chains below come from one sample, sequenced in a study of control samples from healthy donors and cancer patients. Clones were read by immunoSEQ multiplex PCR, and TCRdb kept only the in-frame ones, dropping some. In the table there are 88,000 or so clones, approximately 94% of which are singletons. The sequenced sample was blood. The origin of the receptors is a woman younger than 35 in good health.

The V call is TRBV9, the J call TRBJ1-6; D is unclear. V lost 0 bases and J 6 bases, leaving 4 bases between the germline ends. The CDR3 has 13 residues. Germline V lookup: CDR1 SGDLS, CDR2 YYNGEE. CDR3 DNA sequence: TGTGCCAGCAGCGTAGAAGTTAATTCACCCCTCCACTTT. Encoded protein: CASSVEVNSPLHF. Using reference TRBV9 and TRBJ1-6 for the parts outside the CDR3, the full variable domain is DSGVTQTPKHLITATGQRVTLRCSPRSGDLSVYWYQQSLDQGLQFLIQYYNGEERAKGNILERFSAQQFPDLHSELNLSSLELGDSALYFCASSVEVNSPLHFGNGTRLTVT.

In nucleotides, the CDR3 is TGCAGCGTCGGGCATAATGAGCAGTTCTTC. Amino acids: CSVGHNEQFF. The V call is TRBV29-1, the J call TRBJ2-1; D call uncertain. The germline V and J ends were trimmed by 6 bases and 7 bases, with 7 bases remaining between them. CDR3 size: 10 residues. From germline, CDR1 is SQVTM and CDR2 ANQGSEA.

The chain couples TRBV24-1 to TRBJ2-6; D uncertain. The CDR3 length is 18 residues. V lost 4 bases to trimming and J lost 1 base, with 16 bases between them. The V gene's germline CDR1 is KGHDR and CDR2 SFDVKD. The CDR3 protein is CATSDPAAVGSGANVLTF. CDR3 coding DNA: TGTGCCACCAGTGACCCCGCAGCCGTCGGTTCTGGGGCCAACGTCCTGACTTTC.

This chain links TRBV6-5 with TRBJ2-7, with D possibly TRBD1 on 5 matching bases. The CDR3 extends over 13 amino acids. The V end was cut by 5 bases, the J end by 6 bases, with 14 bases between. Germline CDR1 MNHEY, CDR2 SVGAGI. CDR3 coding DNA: TGTGCCAGCAGTCCACACCCAGGGTTCGAGCAGTACTTC. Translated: CASSPHPGFEQYF.

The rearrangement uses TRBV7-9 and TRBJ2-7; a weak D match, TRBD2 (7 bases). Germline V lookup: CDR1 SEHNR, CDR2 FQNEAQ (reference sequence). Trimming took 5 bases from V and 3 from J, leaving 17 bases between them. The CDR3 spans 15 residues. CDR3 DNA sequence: TGTGCCAGCAGCCGGACAGCGGGACACGGCTACGAGCAGTACTTC. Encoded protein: CASSRTAGHGYEQYF.

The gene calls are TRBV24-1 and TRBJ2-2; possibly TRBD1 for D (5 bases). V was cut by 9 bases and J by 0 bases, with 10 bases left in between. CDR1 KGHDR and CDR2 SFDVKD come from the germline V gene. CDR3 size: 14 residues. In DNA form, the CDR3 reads TGTGCCACCGAGACCAGGGCGAACACCGGGGAGCTGTTTTTT. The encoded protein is CATETRANTGELFF.

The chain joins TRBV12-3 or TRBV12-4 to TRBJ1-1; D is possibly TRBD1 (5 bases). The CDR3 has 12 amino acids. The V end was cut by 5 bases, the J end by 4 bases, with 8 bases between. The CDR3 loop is CASSRGVTEAFF. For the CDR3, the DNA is TGTGCCAGCAGTCGGGGCGTCACTGAAGCTTTCTTT.

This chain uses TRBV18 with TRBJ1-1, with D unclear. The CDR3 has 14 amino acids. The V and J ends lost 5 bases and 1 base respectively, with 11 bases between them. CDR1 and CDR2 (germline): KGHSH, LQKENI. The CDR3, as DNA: TGTGCCAGCTCAAAGGGTCTTGCGAACACTGAAGCTTTCTTT. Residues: CASSKGLANTEAFF.

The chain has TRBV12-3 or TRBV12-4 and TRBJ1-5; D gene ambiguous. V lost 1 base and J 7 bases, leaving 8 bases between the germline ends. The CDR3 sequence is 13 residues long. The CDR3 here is CASSLVSGQPQHF. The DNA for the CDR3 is TGTGCCAGCAGTTTAGTCTCGGGGCAGCCCCAGCATTTT.

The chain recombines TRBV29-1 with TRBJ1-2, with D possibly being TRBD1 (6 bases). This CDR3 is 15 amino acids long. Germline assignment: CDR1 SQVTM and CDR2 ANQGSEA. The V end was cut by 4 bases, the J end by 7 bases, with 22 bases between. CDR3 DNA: TGCAGCGTTGTGTGGGACAAAAATCCCAAAGTTGGCTACACCTTC. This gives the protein CSVVWDKNPKVGYTF.

This chain's CDR3 is CASSFRDSRGYTF. The CDR3 DNA sequence: TGCGCCAGCAGCTTCCGGGATTCGCGTGGCTACACCTTC. The genes are TRBV5-1 and TRBJ1-2; D is ambiguous. The CDR3 sequence is 13 residues long. Trimming removed 2 bases from V and 7 bases from J, with 12 bases in between. Germline CDR1 SGHRS, CDR2 YFSETQ.

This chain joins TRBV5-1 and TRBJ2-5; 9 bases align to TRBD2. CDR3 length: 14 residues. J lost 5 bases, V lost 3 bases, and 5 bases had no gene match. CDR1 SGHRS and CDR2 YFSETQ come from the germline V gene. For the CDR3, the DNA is TGCGCCAGCAGCTCTAGCGGGGATATCGAGACCCAGTACTTC. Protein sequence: CASSSSGDIETQYF.

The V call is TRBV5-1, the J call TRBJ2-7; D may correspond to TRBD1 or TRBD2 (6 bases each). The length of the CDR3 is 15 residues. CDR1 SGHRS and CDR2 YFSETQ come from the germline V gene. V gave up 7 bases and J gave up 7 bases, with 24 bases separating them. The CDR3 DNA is TGCGCCAGCGTACTCGGGACATCGGGGGTTGGTGAGCAGTACTTC. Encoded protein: CASVLGTSGVGEQYF.

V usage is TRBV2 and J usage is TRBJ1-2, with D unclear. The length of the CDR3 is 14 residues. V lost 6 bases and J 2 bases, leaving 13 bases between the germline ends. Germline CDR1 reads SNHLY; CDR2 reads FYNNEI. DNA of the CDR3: TGTGCCAGCAGCGTAAGAGTAAAGAACTATGGCTACACCTTC. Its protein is CASSVRVKNYGYTF.

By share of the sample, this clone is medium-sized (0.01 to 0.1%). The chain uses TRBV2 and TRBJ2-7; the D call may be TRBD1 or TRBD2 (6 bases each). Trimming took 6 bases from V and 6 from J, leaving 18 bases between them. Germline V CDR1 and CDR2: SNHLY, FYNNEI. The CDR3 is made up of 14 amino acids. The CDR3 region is CASRDRGTFGEQYF. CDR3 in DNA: TGTGCCAGCAGGGACAGAGGGACTTTCGGCGAGCAGTACTTC.

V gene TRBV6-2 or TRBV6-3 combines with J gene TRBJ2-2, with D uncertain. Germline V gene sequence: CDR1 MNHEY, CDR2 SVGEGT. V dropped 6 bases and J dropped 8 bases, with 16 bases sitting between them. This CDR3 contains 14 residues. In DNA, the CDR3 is TGTGCCAGCAGCGAGAGTTCAGAAGGGGGGGAGCTGTTTTTT. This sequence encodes CASSESSEGGELFF.

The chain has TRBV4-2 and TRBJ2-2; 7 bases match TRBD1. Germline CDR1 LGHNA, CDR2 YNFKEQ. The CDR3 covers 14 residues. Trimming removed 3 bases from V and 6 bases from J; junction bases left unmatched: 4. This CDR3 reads CASSHFGQAGELFF. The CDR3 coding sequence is TGTGCCAGCAGCCATTTCGGACAGGCCGGGGAGCTGTTTTTT.

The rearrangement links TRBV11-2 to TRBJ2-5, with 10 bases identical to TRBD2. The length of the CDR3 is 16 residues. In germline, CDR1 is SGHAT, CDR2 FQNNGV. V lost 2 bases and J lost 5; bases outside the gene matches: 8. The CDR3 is CASSLYVAGGQETQYF. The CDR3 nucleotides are TGTGCCAGCAGCTTATACGTAGCGGGGGGCCAGGAGACCCAGTACTTC.

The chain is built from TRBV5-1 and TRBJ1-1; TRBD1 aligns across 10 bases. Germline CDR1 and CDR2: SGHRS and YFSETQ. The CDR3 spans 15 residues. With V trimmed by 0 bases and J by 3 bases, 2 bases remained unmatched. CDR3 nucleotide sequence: TGCGCCAGCAGCTTGGTTGGGACAGGGGACACTGAAGCTTTCTTT. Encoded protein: CASSLVGTGDTEAFF.

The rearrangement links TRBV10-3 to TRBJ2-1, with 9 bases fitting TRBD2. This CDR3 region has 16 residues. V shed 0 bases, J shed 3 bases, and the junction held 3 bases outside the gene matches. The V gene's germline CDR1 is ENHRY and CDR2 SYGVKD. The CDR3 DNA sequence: TGTGCCATCAGTGAGTCGACTAGCGGATACTACAATGAGCAGTTCTTC. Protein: CAISESTSGYYNEQFF.

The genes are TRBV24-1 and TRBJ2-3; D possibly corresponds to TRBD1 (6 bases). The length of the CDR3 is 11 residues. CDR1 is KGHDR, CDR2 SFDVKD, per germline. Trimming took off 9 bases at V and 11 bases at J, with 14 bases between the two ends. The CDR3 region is CATGEQGRQYF. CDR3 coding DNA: TGTGCCACCGGGGAACAGGGCAGGCAGTATTTT.

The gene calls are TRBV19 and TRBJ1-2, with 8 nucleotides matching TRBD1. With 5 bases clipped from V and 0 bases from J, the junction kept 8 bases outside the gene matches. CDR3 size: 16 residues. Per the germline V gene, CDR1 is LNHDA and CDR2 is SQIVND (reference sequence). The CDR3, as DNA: TGTGCCAGTAGTCGGGGACAGGCATCAGCTAACTATGGCTACACCTTC. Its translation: CASSRGQASANYGYTF.